The T cell receptor (beta chain) under discussion was sequenced for a study of CD4 T cells in relation to SARS-CoV-2 and coronaviruses. Background on the study: TCR beta CDR3s were sequenced after roughly ten-day antigen culture of PBMCs. Convalescent donors were aged about 21 to 72, with median roughly 37 years.

Germline CDR1 reads SGHNT; CDR2 reads YYREEE (reference sequence). The V segment lost 2 bases and the J segment 5 bases; nucleotides outside the gene matches: 4. This CDR3 comprises 15 residues. Sequenced by immunoSEQ multiplex PCR; TCRdb stores in-frame clones only, minus some. The profile shows some 37,000 clones, 77% of them singletons. With regard to this clone: What it binds is not known.

The clonotype was recovered from an adult with COVID-19. The specimen sequenced was memory CD4+ T cells from PBMCs, cultured in vitro. V usage is TRBV5-4 and J usage is TRBJ2-1; 10 bases agree with TRBD2. The CDR3 sequence is CASSFELAGNNEQFF. As DNA, the CDR3 is TGTGCCAGCAGCTTTGAACTAGCGGGAAACAATGAGCAGTTCTTC.